A selection of T cell receptor beta chains follows, all from one sample in a study of cytomegalovirus exposure and HLA in healthy donors. The method was immunoSEQ multiplex PCR; TCRdb's version includes in-frame clones alone and lacks a portion of them. The sample yields fewer than 200,000 clones, roughly a tenth seen once. Sequencing was carried out using PBMCs. The source of these receptors is a woman aged 25-40 years in good health and CMV-seropositive. Both conserved end residues are part of each CDR3.

CDR3aa,v_gene
CASSIRRGGNEQFF,TRBV19
CASSSPLGAESSYEQYF,TRBV4-1
CASSSGSSGANVLTF,TRBV5-4
CASSPGGAQIAQYF,TRBV11-2
CASSSRRPLGDEQYF,TRBV13
CASSRTGQVVSEQYF,TRBV7-9
CASSGRTGYNSPLHF,TRBV6-1
CASRGEAKNIQYF,TRBV19
CASSLGQGRYEQYF,TRBV11-2
CASSVATGTYEQYF,TRBV9
CASSSGNTIYF,TRBV5-1
CASSDPQGIGTGELFF,TRBV25-1
CASSLVGAAYGYTF,TRBV5-4
CASGRSGQGGKPQHF,TRBV12-5
CASSFGGSGNTIYF,TRBV27
CASSPRGGQGGGLAKNIQYF,TRBV5-1
CASSRLYNPSNSGANVLTF,TRBV27
CASSLFWGQGNQPQHF,TRBV27
CSVGQGSAYEQYF,TRBV29-1
CASSVLNIQYF,TRBV2
CASSRGLGQPQHF,TRBV7-9
CASRPRTGFNAEAFF,TRBV19
CATKGGAGGEQFF,TRBV6-6
CASSSGRAGTDTQYF,TRBV30
CASSPTTGGNSPFDEQYF,TRBV5-6
CASSGKTGLGEKLFF,TRBV6-1
CATSSRMGDSWETQYF,TRBV15
CASRAAGLGYTGELFF,TRBV9
CASRLEAPGNTIYF,TRBV2
CASSFTRDDSYEQYF,TRBV7-9
CSAGGGFEAFF,TRBV20-1
CASSLDQSAVYYEQYF,TRBV7-9
CASSVTGSYEQYF,TRBV6-1
CASSPRDRVIDEQFF,TRBV4-1
CSVFKDTTEAFF,TRBV29-1
CAASTPSGVYNEQFF,TRBV6-6
CATSRPGFGEGYTF,TRBV15